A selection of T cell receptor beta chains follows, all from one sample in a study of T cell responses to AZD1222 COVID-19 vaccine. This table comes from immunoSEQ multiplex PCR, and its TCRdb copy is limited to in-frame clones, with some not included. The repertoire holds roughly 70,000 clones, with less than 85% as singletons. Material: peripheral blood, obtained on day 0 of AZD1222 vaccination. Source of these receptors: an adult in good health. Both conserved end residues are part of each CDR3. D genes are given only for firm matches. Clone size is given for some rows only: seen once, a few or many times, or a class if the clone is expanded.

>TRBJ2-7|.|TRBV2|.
CATRDNSYEQYF
TGTGCCACCCGGGACAACTCCTACGAGCAGTACTTC
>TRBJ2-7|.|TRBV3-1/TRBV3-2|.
CASSQGMISPYEQYF
TGTGCCAGCAGCCAAGGAATGATTTCCCCCTACGAGCAGTACTTC
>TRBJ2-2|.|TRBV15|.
CATSRGRFPLRGTNTGELFF
TGTGCCACCAGCAGAGGAAGATTCCCCTTACGAGGGACGAACACCGGGGAGCTGTTTTTT
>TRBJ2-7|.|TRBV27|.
CASSIGRRTYEQYF
TGTGCCAGCAGCATAGGGAGGAGGACTTACGAGCAGTACTTC
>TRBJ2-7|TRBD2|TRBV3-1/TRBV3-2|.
CASSPRDYSYEQYF
TGTGCCAGCAGCCCCCGGGACTACTCCTACGAGCAGTACTTC
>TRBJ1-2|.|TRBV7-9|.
CASSVGGLYTF
TGTGCCAGCAGCGTAGGAGGACTCTACACCTTC
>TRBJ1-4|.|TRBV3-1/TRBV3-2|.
CASSQGFGTNEKLFF
TGTGCCAGCAGCCAAGGTTTTGGAACTAATGAAAAACTGTTTTTT
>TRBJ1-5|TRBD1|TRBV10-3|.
CAISLKQGVNQPQHF
TGTGCCATCAGTTTAAAACAGGGGGTTAATCAGCCCCAGCATTTT
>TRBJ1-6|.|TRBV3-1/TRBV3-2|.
CASSRDWTDNSPLHF
TGTGCCAGCAGCCGGGATTGGACAGATAATTCACCCCTCCACTTT
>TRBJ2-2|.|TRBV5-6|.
CASSQTGTGELFF
TGTGCCAGCAGCCAAACAGGGACCGGGGAGCTGTTTTTT
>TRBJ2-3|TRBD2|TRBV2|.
CASSTGLAGRSSADTQYF
TGTGCCAGCAGCACGGGACTAGCGGGAAGGAGTTCTGCAGATACGCAGTATTTT
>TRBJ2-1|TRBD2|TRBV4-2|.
CASSQPTSGGATEQFF
TGTGCCAGCAGCCAACCCACTAGCGGGGGGGCAACTGAGCAGTTCTTC
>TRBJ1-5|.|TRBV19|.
CASRTGQISNQPQHF
TGTGCCAGTAGGACCGGACAAATTAGCAATCAGCCCCAGCATTTT
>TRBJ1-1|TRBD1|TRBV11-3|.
CASSSQGNYMNTEAFF
TGTGCCAGCAGCTCACAGGGGAACTATATGAACACTGAAGCTTTCTTT
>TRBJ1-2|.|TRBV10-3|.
CAIRREYGYTF
TGTGCCATCAGGAGAGAGTATGGCTACACCTTC
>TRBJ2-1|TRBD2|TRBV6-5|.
CASSTRLAGVNEQFF
TGTGCCAGCAGTACCCGACTAGCGGGAGTCAATGAGCAGTTCTTC
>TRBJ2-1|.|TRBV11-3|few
CASSPFRGINNEQFF
TGTGCCAGCAGCCCCTTCCGGGGGATTAACAATGAGCAGTTCTTC
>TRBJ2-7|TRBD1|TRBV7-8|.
CASSSSVGGREQYF
TGTGCCAGCAGCTCATCGGTAGGGGGCCGGGAGCAGTACTTC
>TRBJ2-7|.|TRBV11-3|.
CASSSTIWGIGSYEQYF
TGTGCCAGCAGCTCAACTATTTGGGGAATCGGCTCCTACGAGCAGTACTTC
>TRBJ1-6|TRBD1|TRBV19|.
CAAARAGQGSPLHF
TGTGCCGCAGCGAGAGCGGGACAGGGGTCGCCCCTCCACTTT
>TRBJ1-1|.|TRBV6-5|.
CASSSIEGTEAFF
TGTGCCAGCAGTTCGATCGAGGGGACTGAAGCTTTCTTT
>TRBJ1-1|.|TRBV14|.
CASSQVRGLEAFF
TGTGCCAGCAGCCAAGTTCGGGGCCTCGAAGCTTTCTTT
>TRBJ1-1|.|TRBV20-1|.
CSASGGWMNTEAFF
TGCAGTGCTAGTGGAGGGTGGATGAACACTGAAGCTTTCTTT
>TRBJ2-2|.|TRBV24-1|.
CATGDSHGELFF
TGTGCCACCGGCGACAGTCACGGGGAGCTGTTTTTT
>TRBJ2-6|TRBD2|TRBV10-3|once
CAISPRLAGGSGANVLTF
TGTGCCATCAGCCCCCGACTAGCGGGCGGCTCTGGGGCCAACGTCCTGACTTTC
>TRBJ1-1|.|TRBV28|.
CASSSLGTEAFF
TGTGCCAGCAGTTCTCTGGGGACTGAAGCTTTCTTT